This T cell receptor beta chain was sequenced during a study of resident and recirculating memory T cells in vitiligo. Trimming removed 0 bases from V and 7 bases from J, with 9 bases in between. Germline V gives CDR1 MNHEY, CDR2 SVGAGI. The length of the CDR3 is 13 residues. Assay used: immunoSEQ multiplex PCR; TCRdb lists only in-frame clones, some missing. The repertoire holds around 78,000 clones, with 92% as singletons. Sequenced input: blood. The source is a male donor with vitiligo. The chain links TRBV6-5 to TRBJ1-2; D is uncertain. CDR3 DNA: TGTGCCAGCAGTTACTCGGCTGATTCTGGCTACACCTTC. This gives the protein CASSYSADSGYTF.